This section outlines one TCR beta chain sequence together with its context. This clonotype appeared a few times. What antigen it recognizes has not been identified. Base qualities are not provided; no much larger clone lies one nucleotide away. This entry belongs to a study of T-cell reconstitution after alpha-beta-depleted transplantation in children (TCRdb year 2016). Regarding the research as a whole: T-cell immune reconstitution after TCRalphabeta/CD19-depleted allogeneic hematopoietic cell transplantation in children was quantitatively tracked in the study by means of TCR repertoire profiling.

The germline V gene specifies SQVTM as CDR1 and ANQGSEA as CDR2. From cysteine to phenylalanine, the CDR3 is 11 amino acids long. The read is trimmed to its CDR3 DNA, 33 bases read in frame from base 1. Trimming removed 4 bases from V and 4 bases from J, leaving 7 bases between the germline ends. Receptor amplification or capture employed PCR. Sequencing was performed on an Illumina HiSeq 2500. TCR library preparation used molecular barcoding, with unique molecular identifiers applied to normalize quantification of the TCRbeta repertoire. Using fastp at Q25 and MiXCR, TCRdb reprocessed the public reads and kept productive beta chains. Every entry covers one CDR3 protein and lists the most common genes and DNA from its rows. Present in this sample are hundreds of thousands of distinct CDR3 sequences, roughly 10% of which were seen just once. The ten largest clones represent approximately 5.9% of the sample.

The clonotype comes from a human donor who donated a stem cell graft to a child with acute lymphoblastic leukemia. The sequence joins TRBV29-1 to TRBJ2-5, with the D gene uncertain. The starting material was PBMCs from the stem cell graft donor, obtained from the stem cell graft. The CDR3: CSVVRRETQYF. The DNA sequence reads TGCAGCGTTGTCCGGAGAGAGACCCAGTACTTC.